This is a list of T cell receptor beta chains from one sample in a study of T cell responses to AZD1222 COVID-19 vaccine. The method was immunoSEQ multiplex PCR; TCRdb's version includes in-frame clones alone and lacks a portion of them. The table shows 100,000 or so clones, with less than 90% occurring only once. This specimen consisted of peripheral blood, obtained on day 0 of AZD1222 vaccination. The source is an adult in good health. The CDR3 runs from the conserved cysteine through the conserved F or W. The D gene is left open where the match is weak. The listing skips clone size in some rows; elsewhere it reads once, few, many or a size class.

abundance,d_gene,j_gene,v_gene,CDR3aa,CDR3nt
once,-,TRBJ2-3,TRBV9,CASTQSGASTDTQYF,TGTGCCAGCACCCAATCGGGGGCTAGCACAGATACGCAGTATTTT
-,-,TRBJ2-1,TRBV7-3,CASSFNRGGEQFF,TGTGCCAGCAGCTTTAACAGGGGGGGTGAGCAGTTCTTC
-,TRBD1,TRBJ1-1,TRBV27,CASSLGTGQGNTEAFF,TGTGCCAGCAGTTTAGGTACGGGACAGGGTAACACTGAAGCTTTCTTT
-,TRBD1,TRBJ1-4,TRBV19,CASSTGTNEKLFF,TGTGCCAGTTCGACAGGGACTAATGAAAAACTGTTTTTT
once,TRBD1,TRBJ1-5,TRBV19,CASSIMGTGGNQPQHF,TGTGCCAGTAGTATAATGGGGACAGGGGGAAATCAGCCCCAGCATTTT
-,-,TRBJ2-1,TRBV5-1,CASAPRDVHNEQFF,TGCGCCAGCGCCCCTCGGGACGTACACAATGAGCAGTTCTTC
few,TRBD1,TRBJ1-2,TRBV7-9,CASSLAGTADYGYTF,TGTGCCAGCAGCTTAGCCGGGACAGCCGACTATGGCTACACCTTC
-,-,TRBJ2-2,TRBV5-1,CASSLGTGMLAGELFF,TGCGCCAGCAGCTTGGGAACAGGGATGTTGGCCGGGGAGCTGTTTTTT
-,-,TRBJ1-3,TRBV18,CASSPWGSNTIYF,TGTGCCAGCTCTCCGTGGGGGTCAAACACCATATATTTT
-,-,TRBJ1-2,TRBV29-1,CSVSSNYGYTF,TGCAGCGTTAGCTCTAACTATGGCTACACCTTC
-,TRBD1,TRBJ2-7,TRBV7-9,CASSPAGGTGYEQYF,TGTGCCAGCAGCCCGGCAGGGGGCACAGGCTACGAGCAGTACTTC
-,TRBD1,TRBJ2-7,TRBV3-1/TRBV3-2,CASSQRTGEIYEQYF,TGTGCCAGCAGCCAACGGACAGGGGAAATCTACGAGCAGTACTTC
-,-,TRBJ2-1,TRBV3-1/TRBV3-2,CASTEDSSYNEQFF,TGTGCCAGCACCGAGGACAGCAGTTACAATGAGCAGTTCTTC
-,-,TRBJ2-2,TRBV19,CASIPQGRMTGELFF,TGTGCCAGTATTCCCCAGGGTAGGATGACCGGGGAGCTGTTTTTT
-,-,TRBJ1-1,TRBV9,CASSLQGTGTEAFF,TGTGCCAGCAGCCTACAGGGTACGGGCACTGAAGCTTTCTTT
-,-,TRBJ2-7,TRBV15,CATSRGGGGSYEQYF,TGTGCCACCAGCAGAGGGGGAGGGGGATCCTACGAGCAGTACTTC
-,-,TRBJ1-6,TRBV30,CAWRGNADYNSPLHF,TGTGCCTGGAGGGGTAATGCAGATTATAATTCACCCCTCCACTTT
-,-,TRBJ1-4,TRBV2,CASSVGPEKLFF,TGTGCCAGCAGTGTGGGCCCAGAAAAACTGTTTTTT
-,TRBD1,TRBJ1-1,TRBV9,CASSPPRTGKAGKAFF,TGTGCCAGCAGCCCCCCGAGGACAGGGAAAGCAGGTAAAGCTTTCTTT
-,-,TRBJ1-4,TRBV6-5,CASMRSYATNEKLFF,TGTGCCAGCATGCGGTCCTATGCAACTAATGAAAAACTGTTTTTT
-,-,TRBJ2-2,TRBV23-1,CARIHRGLTNTGELFF,TGCGCCAGGATTCACCGGGGGCTGACGAACACCGGGGAGCTGTTTTTT
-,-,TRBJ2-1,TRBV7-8,CASSLLEGYEQFF,TGTGCCAGCAGTCTACTCGAGGGGTATGAGCAGTTCTTC
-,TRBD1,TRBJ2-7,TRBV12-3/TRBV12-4,CASRRTGGHEQYF,TGTGCCAGCAGGAGGACAGGGGGCCACGAGCAGTACTTC
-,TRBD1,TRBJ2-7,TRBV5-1,CASSFGQGVDEQYF,TGCGCCAGCAGCTTCGGACAGGGGGTCGACGAGCAGTACTTC
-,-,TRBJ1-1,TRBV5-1,CASSLGGGNTEAFF,TGCGCCAGCAGCTTGGGAGGCGGAAACACTGAAGCTTTCTTT
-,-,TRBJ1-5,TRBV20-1,CSASGAHLSSNQPQHF,TGCAGTGCTAGTGGGGCGCATCTCTCTAGCAATCAGCCCCAGCATTTT
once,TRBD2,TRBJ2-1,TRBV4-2,CASSQGVGGVDNEQFF,TGTGCCAGCAGCCAAGGCGTCGGGGGGGTAGACAATGAGCAGTTCTTC
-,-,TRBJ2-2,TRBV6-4,CASSGQGAGELFF,TGTGCCAGCAGTGGCCAGGGCGCCGGGGAGCTGTTTTTT
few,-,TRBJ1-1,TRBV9,CASKRGHGNTEAFF,TGTGCCAGCAAACGGGGGCACGGAAACACTGAAGCTTTCTTT
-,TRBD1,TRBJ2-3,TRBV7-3,CASSLRTGRVPDTQYF,TGTGCCAGCAGCCTCCGGACAGGCAGGGTACCAGATACGCAGTATTTT
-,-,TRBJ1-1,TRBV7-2,CASSTGNTEAFF,TGTGCCAGCAGCACCGGGAACACTGAAGCTTTCTTT
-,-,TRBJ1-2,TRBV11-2,CASSLMPTDSGGYTF,TGTGCCAGCAGCTTAATGCCGACAGACAGTGGGGGCTACACCTTC
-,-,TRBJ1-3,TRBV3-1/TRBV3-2,CASSQMTASGNTIYF,TGTGCCAGCAGCCAGATGACAGCCTCTGGAAACACCATATATTTT
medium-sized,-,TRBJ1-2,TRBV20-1,CSASTGNYGYTF,TGCAGTGCTAGTACAGGGAACTATGGCTACACCTTC
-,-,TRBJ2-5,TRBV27,CASSLVGAETQETQYF,TGTGCCAGCAGTTTAGTCGGAGCGGAGACGCAAGAGACCCAGTACTTC
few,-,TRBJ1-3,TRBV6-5,CASDSPNSGNTIYF,TGTGCCAGCGACAGCCCGAACTCTGGAAACACCATATATTTT
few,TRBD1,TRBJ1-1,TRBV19,CASRDRGRTEAFF,TGTGCCAGCAGGGACAGGGGTCGTACTGAAGCTTTCTTT
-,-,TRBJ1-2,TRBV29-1,CSVEGGRGGYGYTF,TGCAGCGTTGAAGGGGGACGGGGAGGATATGGCTACACCTTC
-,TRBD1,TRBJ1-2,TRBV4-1,CASSQQTTGAGYGYTF,TGCGCCAGCAGCCAACAAACGACAGGGGCCGGCTATGGCTACACCTTC
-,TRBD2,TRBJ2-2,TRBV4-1,CASSPGLAGLTTGELFF,TGCGCCAGCAGCCCCGGACTAGCGGGGCTTACCACCGGGGAGCTGTTTTTT
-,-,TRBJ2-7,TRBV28,CASTLGAYDEQYF,TGTGCCAGCACCCTAGGGGCCTACGACGAGCAGTACTTC